The TCR beta chain under discussion was sequenced for a study of T cells after yellow fever vaccination. As for the study in general: In the case of low-cell-number fractions, SMART-Seq v4 Ultra Low Input was used for preparation.

From germline, CDR1 is LGHNA and CDR2 YSLEER. Losses at the gene ends were 8 bases for V and 10 bases for J; bases not matched to a gene: 5. The CDR3 covers 12 residues. By 5'RACE template switching, TCR cDNA was produced, with a universal primer site and UMIs added in the process. TCRdb called the 5' RACE reads again in MiXCR, with one record for every CDR3 protein. The sample records roughly 350,000 distinct CDR3 sequences, approximately 4% being singletons. The receptor was isolated from a young man who received the YFV17D yellow fever vaccine. Material: PBMCs, obtained 5 days after the yellow fever booster vaccination. The rearrangement joins TRBV4-3 to TRBJ1-6; 7 bases align to TRBD1. CDR3 nucleotide sequence: TGCGCCAGCCGACAGGGAAACTCACCCCTCCACTTT. Its translation: CASRQGNSPLHF.